Following are 17 T cell receptor beta chains from one sample sequenced in a study of tumour-infiltrating T cells in Burkitt lymphoma. Sequencing used immunoSEQ multiplex PCR; TCRdb keeps in-frame clones, though not all of them. Found here are roughly 2,400 clones, about 85% of them singletons; the top ten hold around 7%. Sequencing was carried out using tumor tissue. The origin of the receptors is a human donor with diffuse large B-cell lymphoma.

This chain connects TRBV30 to TRBJ2-2, with D hard to call. V was shortened by 0 bases and J by 1 base, with 6 bases between the two germline ends. Germline V CDR1 and CDR2: GTSNPN, SVGIG (reference sequence). The CDR3 contains 14 residues. The DNA for the CDR3 is TGTGCCTGGAGTGTCGGCAGGAACACCGGGGAGCTGTTTTTT. Translation gives CAWSVGRNTGELFF.

J is TRBJ2-7 and V is TRBV7-2; D might be TRBD1 or TRBD2, each matching 6 bases. The V end was cut by 2 bases, the J end by 3 bases, with 11 bases between. The CDR3 covers 14 residues. CDR1 SGHTA and CDR2 FQGNSA come from the germline V gene. CDR3 sequence: CASSLSRGRYEQYF. CDR3 nucleotides: TGTGCCAGCAGCTTATCCCGGGGGCGCTACGAGCAGTACTTC.

The chain combines TRBV7-2 with TRBJ2-7, with D possibly TRBD1 on 5 matching bases. The CDR3 runs 14 residues. Trimming took 0 bases from V and 1 from J, leaving 7 bases between them. Germline lookup yields CDR1 SGHTA and CDR2 FQGNSA. CDR3 bases: TGTGCCAGCAGCTTAGCACAGGTATCCTACGAGCAGTACTTC. Amino acid sequence: CASSLAQVSYEQYF.

The rearrangement links TRBV5-1 to TRBJ1-1; D is ambiguous. The V gene lost 0 bases and the J gene lost 3 bases, with 9 bases spanning the gap. Germline-derived CDR1 and CDR2 are SGHRS and YFSETQ. The CDR3 covers 14 residues. CDR3 in amino acids: CASSLERPDTEAFF. CDR3 sequence (DNA): TGCGCCAGCAGCTTGGAAAGGCCCGACACTGAAGCTTTCTTT.

This chain connects TRBV6-5 to TRBJ2-3, with D hard to call. The V gene lost 3 bases and the J gene lost 2 bases, with 12 bases spanning the gap. The CDR3 covers 15 residues. CDR1 is MNHEY and CDR2 is SVGAGI in the germline V gene. CDR3: CASSYGQTPTDTQYF. CDR3 nucleotides: TGTGCCAGCAGTTATGGCCAGACCCCCACAGATACGCAGTATTTT.

This clone has a handful of counts. J is TRBJ2-1 and V is TRBV9; the match to TRBD2 covers 10 bases. CDR1 and CDR2 from the germline V gene are SGDLS and YYNGEE. Germline trimming cut 2 bases from V and 3 bases from J; bases unmatched to any gene: 11. There are 18 residues in the CDR3. CDR3 residues: CASSVGASGGLLYNEQFF. The CDR3 DNA sequence: TGTGCCAGCAGCGTCGGAGCTAGCGGGGGTCTCCTCTACAATGAGCAGTTCTTC.

This chain uses TRBV2 with TRBJ1-4, with D tentatively TRBD1 (6 bases). Germline CDR1 SNHLY, CDR2 FYNNEI. V lost 2 bases, J lost 6 bases, and 13 bases lay in between. The length of the CDR3 is 15 residues. The DNA of the CDR3 is TGTGCCAGCAGTGAACCGCAGGGGTTGGATGAAAAACTGTTTTTT. This codes for CASSEPQGLDEKLFF.

This sequence joins TRBV2 and TRBJ2-5, with TRBD2 matching over 8 bases. The CDR3 is 13 amino acids. Trimming took 7 bases from V and 5 from J; bases not matched to a gene: 6. CDR1 and CDR2 from the germline V gene are SNHLY and FYNNEI. This CDR3 reads CASNGGAFETQYF. CDR3 coding DNA: TGTGCCAGCAACGGGGGGGCATTCGAGACCCAGTACTTC.

This sequence joins TRBV7-2 and TRBJ1-2; D ambiguous. The CDR3 length is 14 residues. The germline V and J ends were trimmed by 5 bases and 2 bases, with 12 bases remaining between them. CDR1 is SGHTA, CDR2 FQGNSA, per germline. CDR3 DNA sequence: TGTGCCAGCAGCGTAGATTATTCAAACTATGGCTACACCTTC. Its protein product is CASSVDYSNYGYTF.

This sequence joins TRBV11-2 and TRBJ2-5, with D unclear. The germline V gene encodes CDR1 SGHAT and CDR2 FQNNGV. Trimming cost V 2 bases and J 5 bases, with 3 bases left between them. The CDR3 runs 11 residues. This CDR3 is CASSLRETQYF. For the CDR3, the DNA is TGTGCCAGCAGCTTAAGGGAGACCCAGTACTTC.

This clone was detected only once. This chain joins TRBV19 and TRBJ1-2; D is perhaps TRBD1 (5 bases). The CDR3 is made up of 13 amino acids. V lost 10 bases and J lost 4, with 16 bases in between. Germline lookup yields CDR1 LNHDA and CDR2 SQIVND (reference sequence). For the CDR3, the DNA is TGTGCCACCCTGGGGGGGGGAACCTATGGCTACACCTTC. The encoded protein is CATLGGGTYGYTF.

This clone was recorded a few times. The chain combines TRBV7-9 with TRBJ2-7; TRBD1 matches 9 bases. Germline V gives CDR1 SEHNR, CDR2 FQNEAQ (reference sequence). Losses at the gene ends were 5 bases for V and 2 bases for J; bases not matched to a gene: 4. CDR3 length: 14 amino acids. CDR3: CASSNRDRAYEQYF. The CDR3 DNA is TGTGCCAGCAGCAACCGGGACAGGGCCTACGAGCAGTACTTC.

This clone was counted a few times. The J gene is TRBJ2-3, the V gene TRBV9; 12 bases line up with TRBD1. This CDR3 is built from 19 residues. J gave up 4 bases and V 0 bases, and 12 bases lay outside the gene matches. In germline, CDR1 is SGDLS, CDR2 YYNGEE. CDR3 in amino acids: CASSVGRWGGQGASDTQYF. The CDR3 coding sequence is TGTGCCAGCAGCGTAGGTAGATGGGGGGGACAGGGGGCGTCAGATACGCAGTATTTT.

In its sample, this clone was seen once. CDR3 nucleotide sequence: TGTGCCAGCAGCCCTCAGGGTTGGGGATTGGAGACCCAGTACTTC. Protein product: CASSPQGWGLETQYF. The genes are TRBV5-5 and TRBJ2-5; a possible D gene is TRBD1 (5 bases). CDR1 and CDR2 (germline): SGHKS, YYEKEE (reference sequence). Trimming shortened V by 4 bases and J by 5 bases, and 18 bases separated the two germline ends. This CDR3 contains 15 residues.

This clone appeared once. The J gene is TRBJ2-7, the V gene TRBV27; D might be TRBD1 (5 bases). Germline V CDR1 and CDR2: MNHEY, SMNVEV (reference sequence). The CDR3 consists of 14 residues. V lost 5 bases, J lost 6 bases, and 17 bases lay in between. The CDR3 loop is CASSRRQGGSEQYF. The CDR3, as DNA: TGTGCCAGCAGTCGTCGGCAGGGCGGCTCCGAGCAGTACTTC.

The V call is TRBV5-1, the J call TRBJ1-5; maybe TRBD1 (5 bases). Germline V gene data show CDR1 as SGHRS and CDR2 as YFSETQ. The CDR3 consists of 14 residues. The ends were cut back, 2 bases at V and 6 bases at J, with 12 bases in the middle. CDR3 protein: CASSLQGAGQPQHF. Here the CDR3 DNA reads TGCGCCAGCAGCTTACAAGGGGCCGGTCAGCCCCAGCATTTT.

This chain uses TRBV6-5 with TRBJ1-2; TRBD1 aligns across 7 bases. The CDR3 length is 13 residues. Trimming took 5 bases from V and 6 from J; bases not matched to a gene: 6. Germline assignment: CDR1 MNHEY and CDR2 SVGAGI. The CDR3 spells CASSQGTDNGYTF. The CDR3 DNA follows: TGTGCCAGCAGTCAGGGGACAGATAATGGCTACACCTTC.